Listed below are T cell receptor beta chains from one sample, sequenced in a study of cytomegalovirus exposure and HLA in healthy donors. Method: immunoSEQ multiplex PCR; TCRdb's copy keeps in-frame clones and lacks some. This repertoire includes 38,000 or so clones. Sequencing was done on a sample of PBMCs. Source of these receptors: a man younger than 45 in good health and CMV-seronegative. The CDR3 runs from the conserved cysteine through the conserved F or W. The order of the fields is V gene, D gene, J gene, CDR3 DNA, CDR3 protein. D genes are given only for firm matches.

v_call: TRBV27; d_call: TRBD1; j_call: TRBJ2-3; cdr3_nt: TGTGCCAGCAGTTCTACAGGGGGCGAGGGAATAACAGATACGCAGTATTTT; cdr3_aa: CASSSTGGEGITDTQYF
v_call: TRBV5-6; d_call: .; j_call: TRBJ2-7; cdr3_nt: TGTGCCAGCAGCTCAAGACATCTCCTTTCCTACGAGCAGTACTTC; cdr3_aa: CASSSRHLLSYEQYF
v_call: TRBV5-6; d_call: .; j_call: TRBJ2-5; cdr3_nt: TGTGCCAGCAGCTTTCGAGACTGGAAGGACCTCGGAGGAGAGACCCAGTACTTC; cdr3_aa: CASSFRDWKDLGGETQYF
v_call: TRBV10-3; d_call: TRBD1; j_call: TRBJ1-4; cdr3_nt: TGTGCCATCACGGGACAGAACTCAACTAATGAAAAACTGTTTTTT; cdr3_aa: CAITGQNSTNEKLFF
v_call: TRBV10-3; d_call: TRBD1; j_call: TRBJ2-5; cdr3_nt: TGTGCCTTCTGGGACAGCCGGCAAGAGACCCAGTACTTC; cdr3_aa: CAFWDSRQETQYF
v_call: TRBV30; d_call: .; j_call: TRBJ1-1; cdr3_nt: TGTGCCTGGAGTCCATCCAACACTGAAGCTTTCTTT; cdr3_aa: CAWSPSNTEAFF
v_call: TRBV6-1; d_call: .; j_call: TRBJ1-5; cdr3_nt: TGTGCCAGCAGTGACCAGGGACACGGCGGAAATCAGCCCCAGCATTTT; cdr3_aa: CASSDQGHGGNQPQHF
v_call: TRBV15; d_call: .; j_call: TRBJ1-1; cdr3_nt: TGTGCCACCAGCAGACGACAGAGAAACACTGAAGCTTTCTTT; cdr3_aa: CATSRRQRNTEAFF
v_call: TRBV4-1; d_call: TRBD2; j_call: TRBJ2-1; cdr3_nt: TGCGCCAGCAGCCAATCCCCCTCGGCTAGCGGGAGGCCGGATGAGCAGTTCTTC; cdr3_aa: CASSQSPSASGRPDEQFF
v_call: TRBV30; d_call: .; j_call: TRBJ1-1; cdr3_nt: TGTGCCTGGACGGGGGGCGGGACTGAAGCTTTCTTT; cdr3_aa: CAWTGGGTEAFF
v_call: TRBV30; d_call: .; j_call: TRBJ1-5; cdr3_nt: TGTGCCTGGAGTGTACAGGGAGGACTAGGGCAGCCCCAGCATTTT; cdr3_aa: CAWSVQGGLGQPQHF
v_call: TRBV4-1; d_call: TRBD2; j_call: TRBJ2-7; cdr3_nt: TGCGCCAGCAGCCAAGACTCTAGCGGGAGCGCCTACGAGCAGTACTTC; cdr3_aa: CASSQDSSGSAYEQYF
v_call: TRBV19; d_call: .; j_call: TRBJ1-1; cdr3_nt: TGTGCCAGTAGTATAGAGGTCAGGGCCGGCACTGAAGCTTTCTTT; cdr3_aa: CASSIEVRAGTEAFF
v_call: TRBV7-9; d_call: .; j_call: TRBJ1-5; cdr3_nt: TGTGCCAGCAGCCTAGGAGGAGGGGACCAGCCCCAGCATTTT; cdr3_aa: CASSLGGGDQPQHF
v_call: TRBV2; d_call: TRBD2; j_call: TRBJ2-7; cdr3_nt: TGTGCCAGCAGTGAATGGACTAGCGGGACCTACGAGCAGTACTTC; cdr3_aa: CASSEWTSGTYEQYF
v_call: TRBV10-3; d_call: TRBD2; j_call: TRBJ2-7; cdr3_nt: TGTGCCATCAGGGACTGGATTACAACGACTAGCGGGAGGGCCCTAGTCGCCCACGAGCAGTACTTC; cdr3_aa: CAIRDWITTTSGRALVAHEQYF
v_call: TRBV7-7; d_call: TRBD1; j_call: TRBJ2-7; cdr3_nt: TGTGCTAGCAGCTTAGGGGACAGTTACGAGCAGTACTTC; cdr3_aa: CASSLGDSYEQYF
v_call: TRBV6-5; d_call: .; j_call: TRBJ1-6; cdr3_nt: TGTGCCAGCAGTTACGAGTCAGGGGCAGGCTCACCCCTCCACTTT; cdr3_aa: CASSYESGAGSPLHF
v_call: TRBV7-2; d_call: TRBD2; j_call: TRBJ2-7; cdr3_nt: TGTGCCAGCAGCCAACTAGCGGGAGCAGTTAGCGAGCAGTACTTC; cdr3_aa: CASSQLAGAVSEQYF
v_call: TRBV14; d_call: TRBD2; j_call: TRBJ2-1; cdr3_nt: TGTGCCAGCAGCCCCCGACTAGCGGGTTCCCAGAATGAGCAGTTCTTC; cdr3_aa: CASSPRLAGSQNEQFF
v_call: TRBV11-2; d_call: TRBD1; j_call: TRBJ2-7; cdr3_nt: TGTGCCAGCAGCTCCGGGACAGGGGTGTACGAGCAGTACTTC; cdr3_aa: CASSSGTGVYEQYF
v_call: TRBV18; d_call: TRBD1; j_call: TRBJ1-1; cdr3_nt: TGTGCCAGCTCACCACTAGCCGGAGGGGGCATAACTGAAGCTTTCTTT; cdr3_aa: CASSPLAGGGITEAFF
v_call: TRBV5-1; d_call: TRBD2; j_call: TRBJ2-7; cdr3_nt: TGCGCCAGCAGCTTGGGGACTAGCGGACCCTACGAGCAGTACTTC; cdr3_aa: CASSLGTSGPYEQYF
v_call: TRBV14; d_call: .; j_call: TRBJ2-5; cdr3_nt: TGTGCCAGCAGCCGCAACGCCGGGAAGCAAGAGACCCAGTACTTC; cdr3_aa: CASSRNAGKQETQYF
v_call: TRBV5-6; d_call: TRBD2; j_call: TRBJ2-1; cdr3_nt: TGTGCCAGCAGCTTGACAGCGGGGCGGTCCGACAATGAGCAGTTCTTC; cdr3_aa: CASSLTAGRSDNEQFF
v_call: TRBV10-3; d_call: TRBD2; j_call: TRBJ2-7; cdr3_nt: TGTGCCATCAGTGAGCCTTTAGCGGGAGGGCCGGACGAGCAGTACTTC; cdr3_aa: CAISEPLAGGPDEQYF
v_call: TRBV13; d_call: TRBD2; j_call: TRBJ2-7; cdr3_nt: TGTGCCAGCACAACGGGACTAGCTGCCTACGAGCAGTACTTC; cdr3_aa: CASTTGLAAYEQYF
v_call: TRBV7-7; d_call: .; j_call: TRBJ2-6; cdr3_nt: TGTGCCAGCAGCTTAAGTTTCGGCTCTGGGGCCAACGTCCTGACTTTC; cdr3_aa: CASSLSFGSGANVLTF